This paragraph reports one T cell receptor (beta chain). These data are taken from a study of blood T cells in healthy people across ages. The CDR3 extends over 17 amino acids. Germline assignment: CDR1 SGHRS and CDR2 YFSETQ. The ends were cut back, 0 bases at V and 7 bases at J, with 20 bases in the middle. Using a J-beta primer mix together with a sample-barcoded 5' primer, a second PCR was run for roughly 7 to 12 cycles. TCRdb ran MiXCR on the 5' RACE reads and lists one entry per CDR3 protein. The sample consists of about 1.8 million distinct CDR3 sequences, 49% of them appearing once. This chain connects TRBV5-1 to TRBJ2-1; possibly TRBD2 for D (5 bases). This clonotype was sampled from a woman between 35 and 50 years old in good health. Sequenced input: blood. CDR3 in amino acids: CASSLAASSRGRNEQFF. The CDR3 nucleotides read TGCGCCAGCAGCTTGGCCGCGTCTAGCAGAGGTCGGAATGAGCAGTTCTTC. Together with reference TRBV5-1 and TRBJ2-1, the CDR3 gives the full variable domain: KAGVTQTPRYLIKTRGQQVTLSCSPISGHRSVSWYQQTPGQGLQFLFEYFSETQRNKGNFPGRFSGRQFSNSRSEMNVSTLELGDSALYLCASSLAASSRGRNEQFFGPGTRLTVL.